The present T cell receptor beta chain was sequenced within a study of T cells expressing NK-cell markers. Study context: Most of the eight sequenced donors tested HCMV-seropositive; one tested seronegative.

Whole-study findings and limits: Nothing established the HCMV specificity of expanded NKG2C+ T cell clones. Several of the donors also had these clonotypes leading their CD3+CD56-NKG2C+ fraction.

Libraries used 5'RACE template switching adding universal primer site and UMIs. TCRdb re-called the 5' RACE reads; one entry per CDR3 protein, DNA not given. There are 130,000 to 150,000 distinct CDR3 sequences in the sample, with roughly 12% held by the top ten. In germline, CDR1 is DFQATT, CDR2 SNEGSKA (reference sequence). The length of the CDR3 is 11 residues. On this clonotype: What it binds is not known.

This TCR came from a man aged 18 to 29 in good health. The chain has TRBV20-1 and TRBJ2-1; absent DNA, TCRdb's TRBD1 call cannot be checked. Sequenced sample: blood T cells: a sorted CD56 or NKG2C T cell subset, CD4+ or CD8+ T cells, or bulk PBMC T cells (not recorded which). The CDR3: CSAPRDAEQFF.